The 24 T cell receptor beta chains reported below all come from one sample, sequenced in a study of T-cell memory formation after mild COVID-19. TCRdb re-called the 5' RACE reads through MiXCR, storing one row per CDR3 protein. The table records around 530,000 distinct CDR3 sequences, about 22% of them present only once. The material sequenced was PBMCs or a T cell subset sorted from them (not recorded which). These receptors were collected from an adult woman who had mild COVID-19 (a few samples of this study predate the infection). Cell type and time point are not known.

This clonotype showed up just a few times. This chain uses TRBV19 with TRBJ2-1, with 14 bases aligning to TRBD2. V dropped 6 bases and J dropped 0; count of bases not matched to a gene: 13. This CDR3 spans 20 amino acids. Germline-derived CDR1 and CDR2 are LNHDA and SQIVND (reference sequence). This chain's CDR3 is CASSSLGTSGGLSSYNEQFF. The CDR3 nucleotides read TGTGCCAGTAGCAGCCTCGGGACTAGCGGGGGCCTTAGCTCCTACAATGAGCAGTTCTTC. Using reference TRBV19 and TRBJ2-1 for the parts outside the CDR3, the full variable domain is DGGITQSPKYLFRKEGQNVTLSCEQNLNHDAMYWYRQDPGQGLRLIYYSQIVNDFQKGDIAEGYSVSREKKESFPLTVTSAQKNPTAFYLCASSSLGTSGGLSSYNEQFFGPGTRLTVL.

This clonotype appeared a few times. The V gene is TRBV4-3, the J gene TRBJ2-7, with 11 bases that match TRBD2. CDR3 length: 16 amino acids. CDR1 and CDR2 from the germline V gene are LGHNA and YSLEER. With 5 bases clipped from V and 2 bases from J, the junction kept 8 bases outside the gene matches. The CDR3 loop is CASSTTSGRKPYEQYF. DNA of the CDR3: TGCGCCAGCAGCACTACTAGCGGGAGAAAGCCCTACGAGCAGTACTTC.

V usage is TRBV10-2 and J usage is TRBJ2-7; a weak D match, TRBD2 (5 bases). Trimming left V 2 bases short and J 3 bases short, with 11 bases between. The germline V gene has CDR1 WSHSY and CDR2 SAAADI. This CDR3 has 14 amino acids. Here the CDR3 reads CASSEGGRGYEQYF. The CDR3 nucleotides read TGCGCCAGCAGTGAGGGCGGGCGCGGCTACGAGCAGTACTTC.

This clonotype was observed a few times. V is TRBV3-1 and J is TRBJ2-2; 10 nucleotides align to TRBD2. Germline V gives CDR1 LGHDT, CDR2 YNNKEL (reference sequence). The V and J ends lost 4 bases and 6 bases, in that order; junction bases with no gene match: 11. CDR3 length equals 17 residues. CDR3 in amino acids: CASSRGWTSGSAGELFF. In DNA form, the CDR3 reads TGTGCCAGCAGCCGAGGTTGGACTAGCGGTTCTGCCGGGGAGCTGTTTTTT.

A few counts support this clonotype. The chain joins TRBV9 to TRBJ2-3, with 9 nucleotides matching TRBD2. The length of the CDR3 is 17 residues. V was clipped by 0 bases and J by 2 bases; unmatched bases: 7. CDR1 is SGDLS, CDR2 YYNGEE, per germline. The CDR3 sequence: CASSVEGSSGTTDTQYF. CDR3 DNA sequence: TGTGCCAGCAGCGTAGAGGGGTCTAGCGGGACCACAGATACGCAGTATTTT.

V and J are TRBV6-5 and TRBJ2-1; the match to TRBD1 covers 10 bases. CDR1 and CDR2 from the germline V gene are MNHEY and SVGAGI. With V trimmed by 6 bases and J by 6 bases, 8 bases remained unmatched. The CDR3 runs to 15 residues. The CDR3 reads CASSTDRGSINEQFF. In nucleotides, the CDR3 is TGTGCCAGCAGCACGGACAGGGGGTCGATCAATGAGCAGTTCTTC.

V gene TRBV6-5 combines with J gene TRBJ2-7; 8 nucleotides match TRBD2. With V trimmed by 7 bases and J by 5 bases, 7 bases remained unmatched. CDR3 length: 13 residues. In germline, CDR1 is MNHEY, CDR2 SVGAGI. This CDR3 reads CASMSSGNDEQYF. CDR3 sequence (DNA): TGTGCCAGCATGAGTAGCGGGAATGACGAGCAGTACTTC.

This clonotype came up a few times. The chain employs TRBV15 and TRBJ1-2, with D maybe TRBD1 (6 bases). The CDR3 is 14 residues long. V gave up 0 bases and J gave up 1 base, with 6 bases separating them. The V gene's germline CDR1 is LNHNV and CDR2 YYDKDF (reference sequence). The CDR3 region is CATSRDRGNYGYTF. DNA of the CDR3: TGTGCCACCAGCAGAGACAGGGGTAACTATGGCTACACCTTC.

The rearrangement links TRBV12-3 or TRBV12-4 to TRBJ2-3; D is undetermined. V was trimmed by 4 bases and J by 3 bases, leaving 14 bases between them. The CDR3 consists of 15 residues. The chain's CDR3 is CASSSQSFGTDTQYF. The CDR3 DNA is TGTGCCAGCAGTTCACAGTCTTTCGGAACAGATACGCAGTATTTT.

The chain recombines TRBV3-1 with TRBJ2-7, with a possible D match to TRBD2 (5 bases). This CDR3 comprises 11 residues. Germline values: CDR1 LGHDT, CDR2 YNNKEL (reference sequence). V dropped 5 bases and J dropped 10 bases, with 12 bases sitting between them. The CDR3 spells CASSGTGIQYF. In DNA form, the CDR3 reads TGTGCCAGCAGCGGAACCGGGATTCAGTACTTC.

This clonotype has just a few counts. The J gene is TRBJ1-2, the V gene TRBV5-5; D unresolved. V was trimmed by 4 bases and J by 7 bases, leaving 17 bases between them. CDR3 size: 14 residues. Germline V CDR1 and CDR2: SGHKS, YYEKEE (reference sequence). The CDR3 is CASSLPEDLLGYTF. In nucleotides, the CDR3 is TGTGCCAGCAGCCTTCCCGAGGACCTACTTGGCTACACCTTC.

The chain combines TRBV3-1 with TRBJ2-5; a weak D match, TRBD1 (6 bases). CDR1 is LGHDT and CDR2 is YNNKEL in the germline V gene (reference sequence). V lost 0 bases, J lost 9 bases, and 14 bases lay in between. CDR3 size: 14 residues. CDR3 coding DNA: TGTGCCAGCAGCCAAGATTTGGAATCAGGGGCCCAGTACTTC. It translates to CASSQDLESGAQYF.

This clonotype turned up a few times. The chain links TRBV5-1 to TRBJ2-7; the match to TRBD1 covers 7 bases. The CDR3 covers 13 residues. Trimming took 5 bases from V and 8 from J; bases not matched to a gene: 10. Germline CDR1 SGHRS, CDR2 YFSETQ. The CDR3 reads CASSLTEQGKQYF. For the CDR3, the DNA is TGCGCCAGCAGTTTAACCGAACAGGGGAAGCAGTACTTC. The whole variable domain, remainder taken from reference TRBV5-1 and TRBJ2-7, is KAGVTQTPRYLIKTRGQQVTLSCSPISGHRSVSWYQQTPGQGLQFLFEYFSETQRNKGNFPGRFSGRQFSNSRSEMNVSTLELGDSALYLCASSLTEQGKQYFGPGTRLTVT.

The count of this clonotype is one. This chain connects TRBV11-2 to TRBJ2-1; D is undetermined. This CDR3 contains 13 residues. Trimming shortened V by 5 bases and J by 8 bases, and 13 bases separated the two germline ends. Per the germline V gene, CDR1 is SGHAT and CDR2 is FQNNGV. This chain's CDR3 is CASSRPLLDEQFF. The CDR3 DNA follows: TGTGCCAGCAGCCGACCCCTCCTGGATGAGCAGTTCTTC.

This rearrangement joins TRBV6-6 to TRBJ2-1; 8 nucleotides agree with TRBD1. This CDR3 has 16 residues. V lost 7 bases to trimming and J lost 8 bases; unmatched junction nucleotides: 16. Germline CDR1 is MNHNY and CDR2 is SVGAGI (reference sequence). The CDR3 nucleotides read TGTGCCAGCACCTTGTCGGCCCTACAACAGGGGGATGAGCAGTTCTTC. This sequence encodes CASTLSALQQGDEQFF.

This clonotype was seen more than once but under ten times. The chain combines TRBV4-1 with TRBJ2-1; 10 bases match TRBD2. Germline CDR1 reads MGHRA; CDR2 reads YSYEKL. CDR3 size: 17 residues. V gave up 4 bases and J gave up 0 bases; unmatched junction bases: 6. The CDR3: CASSRQVAGGSYNEQFF. In DNA, the CDR3 is TGCGCCAGCAGCCGACAAGTAGCGGGGGGCTCCTACAATGAGCAGTTCTTC.

J is TRBJ2-7 and V is TRBV7-8; tentative D call: TRBD2 (6 bases). V was shortened by 1 base and J by 1 base, with 14 bases between the two germline ends. CDR1 is SGHVS and CDR2 is FQNEAQ in the germline V gene. CDR3 length equals 16 residues. CDR3 sequence reads: CASSLGMERASYEQYF. The CDR3 bases are TGTGCCAGCAGCTTAGGCATGGAGCGGGCTTCCTACGAGCAGTACTTC.

This clonotype was seen a handful of times. This chain connects TRBV5-1 to TRBJ2-3; 9 bases align to TRBD1. The CDR3 consists of 16 residues. Germline CDR1 is SGHRS and CDR2 is YFSETQ. V shed 4 bases and J 6 bases; nucleotides not matched to a gene: 12. As DNA, the CDR3 is TGCGCCAGCAGCCGGGATGACAGGGGGAAGGGGGATACGCAGTATTTT. Amino acids: CASSRDDRGKGDTQYF.

The chain carries TRBV24-1 and TRBJ2-7; weak D call: TRBD2 (5 bases). The CDR3 covers 15 residues. The germline gives CDR1 KGHDR, CDR2 SFDVKD. The V end was cut by 10 bases, the J end by 0 bases, with 18 bases between. The CDR3 loop is CATQSRAGSSYEQYF. The DNA for the CDR3 is TGTGCCACTCAAAGTAGGGCGGGCAGCTCCTACGAGCAGTACTTC.

The chain has TRBV7-9 and TRBJ2-1; D unresolved. The CDR3 is made up of 13 amino acids. Deletions cut 4 bases from V and 4 bases from J, with 8 bases between. Germline V CDR1 and CDR2: SEHNR, FQNEAQ (reference sequence). The CDR3 loop is CASSSQLYNEQFF. CDR3 in DNA: TGTGCCAGCAGCTCCCAGCTGTACAATGAGCAGTTCTTC.

The rearrangement uses TRBV7-3 and TRBJ2-6; 11 positions agree with TRBD1. In germline, CDR1 is SGHTA, CDR2 FQGTGA. Germline trimming cut 5 bases from V and 4 bases from J; bases unmatched to any gene: 7. The CDR3 length is 17 residues. The CDR3 DNA is TGTGCCAGCAGCCGGACAGGGGGCATCTCAGGGGCCAACGTCCTGACTTTC. Translated, it gives CASSRTGGISGANVLTF.

The chain carries TRBV21-1 and TRBJ2-7; the D call in the table, TRBD2, was not verified against the DNA. TRBV21-1 is a documented pseudogene. The CDR3 is 15 amino acids. Here the CDR3 DNA reads TGTGCCAGCCTCACGGGGCTAGAAGAGGGCTACGAGCAGTACTTC. Encoded protein: CASLTGLEEGYEQYF.

The table lists this clonotype with a count of one. CDR3: CASTPMGASGMTKQYF. CDR3 in DNA: TGCGCCAGCACCCCCATGGGGGCTAGCGGGATGACGAAGCAGTACTTC. The chain joins TRBV5-1 to TRBJ2-7, with 9 bases lining up with TRBD2. After removal of 6 bases from V and 8 bases from J, the junction contained 18 bases not matched to a gene. Germline V gives CDR1 SGHRS, CDR2 YFSETQ. This CDR3 comprises 16 residues.

This clonotype was seen only a few times. V gene TRBV20-1 combines with J gene TRBJ2-3; D not resolved. In germline, CDR1 is DFQATT, CDR2 SNEGSKA (reference sequence). With 5 bases removed from V and 2 bases from J, the gap between germline ends came to 14 bases. The CDR3 sequence is 14 residues long. CDR3 region: CSAETTTPTDTQYF. Here the CDR3 DNA reads TGCAGTGCTGAAACCACGACCCCCACAGATACGCAGTATTTT.